A single sample gave rise to the 20 T cell receptor beta chains below, sequenced in a study of blood T cell repertoires in COVID-19. Some clones are missing from TCRdb's copy, which holds only in-frame ones; the method was immunoSEQ multiplex PCR. The sample records tens of thousands of clones, about nine tenths being singletons. Sample: peripheral blood. These receptor sequences come from a human donor in a cohort sampled during active COVID-19.

The rearrangement uses TRBV3-1 (or the pseudogene TRBV3-2) and TRBJ2-2; 8 positions agree with TRBD2. The germline gives CDR1 LGHDT, CDR2 YNNKEL (reference sequence). CDR3 length equals 16 residues. Trimming cost V 4 bases and J 6 bases; bases outside gene matches: 10. The CDR3 reads CASSRSSGGGAGELFF. The CDR3 bases are TGTGCCAGCAGCCGCTCCTCGGGGGGGGGTGCCGGGGAGCTGTTTTTT.

This chain connects TRBV25-1 to TRBJ2-2; perhaps TRBD1 as D (6 bases). Looked up from germline, CDR1 is MGHDK and CDR2 is SYGVNS. Trimming took 4 bases from V and 4 from J, leaving 13 bases between them. CDR3 length equals 15 residues. This CDR3 is CASSARTVGTGELFF. The CDR3, as DNA: TGTGCCAGCAGTGCCCGGACAGTCGGCACCGGGGAGCTGTTTTTT.

V is TRBV18 and J is TRBJ2-7; D remains ambiguous. CDR3 length equals 13 residues. CDR1 and CDR2 from the germline V gene are KGHSH and LQKENI. V shed 6 bases and J shed 4 bases, with 13 bases lying between them. This CDR3 is CASSSNQAYEQYF. CDR3 coding DNA: TGTGCCAGCTCGTCCAACCAGGCTTACGAGCAGTACTTC.

The chain couples TRBV29-1 to TRBJ2-3; 13 nucleotides align to TRBD2. The J segment lost 2 bases and the V segment lost 6 bases, leaving 5 bases of the junction unmatched. Per the germline V gene, CDR1 is SQVTM and CDR2 is ANQGSEA. The CDR3 has 15 amino acids. Written as DNA, the CDR3 is TGCAGCGTAGCGGGACTAGCGGGGTTCACAGATACGCAGTATTTT. Encoded protein: CSVAGLAGFTDTQYF.

This chain uses TRBV18 with TRBJ1-3, with 7 bases matching TRBD1. The V gene's germline CDR1 is KGHSH and CDR2 LQKENI. V was pared by 5 bases and J by 2 bases, with 6 bases of the junction left unmatched. The CDR3 has 15 amino acids. DNA of the CDR3: TGTGCCAGCTCAGGAAAGGGACAGCCTGGAAACACCATATATTTT. Encoded protein: CASSGKGQPGNTIYF.

The V and J genes are TRBV14 and TRBJ2-2; D remains unclear. The germline V and J ends were trimmed by 1 base and 5 bases, with 8 bases remaining between them. The CDR3 spans 14 residues. Germline CDR1 SGHDN, CDR2 FVKESK. The CDR3 is CASSQVGETGELFF. CDR3 coding DNA: TGTGCCAGCAGCCAAGTCGGTGAAACCGGGGAGCTGTTTTTT.

This clone is a singleton in its sample. V is TRBV7-9 and J is TRBJ1-4; 7 nucleotides align to TRBD1. Losses at the gene ends were 2 bases for V and 7 bases for J; bases not matched to a gene: 7. Germline-derived CDR1 and CDR2 are SEHNR and FQNEAQ (reference sequence). The CDR3 totals 15 residues. The CDR3 DNA reads TGTGCCAGCAGCTTACCCCAGGGGGTAATTGAAAAACTGTTTTTT. Its protein is CASSLPQGVIEKLFF.

CDR3 DNA sequence: TGTGCCAGCAGTTACAAGACGGGGAGAGATAATTCACCCCTCCACTTT. Protein product: CASSYKTGRDNSPLHF. V gene TRBV6-5 combines with J gene TRBJ1-6, with unresolved D. Trimming took off 2 bases at V and 5 bases at J, with 13 bases between the two ends. The CDR3 spans 16 residues. Germline V gives CDR1 MNHEY, CDR2 SVGAGI.

This CDR3 reads CAISVVAGLSRNEQFF. The DNA of the CDR3 is TGTGCCATCAGTGTGGTAGCGGGACTTAGTCGGAATGAGCAGTTCTTC. The chain has TRBV10-3 and TRBJ2-1; 8 bases are a match to TRBD2. This CDR3 has 16 residues. Germline V CDR1 and CDR2: ENHRY, SYGVKD. Trimming at V came to 4 bases and at J to 7 bases, leaving 12 bases not matched to a gene.

This clone has only a few counts. The gene calls are TRBV11-2 and TRBJ2-4; D uncertain. Germline V CDR1 and CDR2: SGHAT, FQNNGV. CDR3 length equals 11 residues. V was pared by 4 bases and J by 6 bases, with 4 bases between. CDR3 bases: TGTGCCAGCAGCTCGTTAAACATTCAGTACTTC. Translating it yields CASSSLNIQYF.

The V and J genes are TRBV5-5 and TRBJ2-1; the D gene is possibly TRBD2 (5 bases). The germline V gene encodes CDR1 SGHKS and CDR2 YYEKEE (reference sequence). This CDR3 region has 13 residues. Trimming left V 3 bases short and J 7 bases short, with 11 bases between. The CDR3 here is CASSSGLANEQFF. The CDR3 nucleotides are TGTGCCAGCAGCTCGGGCCTAGCAAATGAGCAGTTCTTC.

The chain links TRBV18 to TRBJ1-4; TRBD1 matches 8 bases. Germline V gene sequence: CDR1 KGHSH, CDR2 LQKENI. The CDR3 loop spans 17 amino acids. V trimming: 3 bases; J trimming: 4 bases; junction bases outside the gene matches: 10. For the CDR3, the DNA is TGTGCCAGCTCACCCCAGGGGGCGATGCAGAGTAATGAAAAACTGTTTTTT. As protein: CASSPQGAMQSNEKLFF. The full variable domain, rest sourced from reference TRBV18 and TRBJ1-4, is NAGVMQNPRHLVRRRGQEARLRCSPMKGHSHVYWYRQLPEEGLKFMVYLQKENIIDESGMPKERFSAEFPKEGPSILRIQQVVRGDSAAYFCASSPQGAMQSNEKLFFGSGTQLSVL.

The genes are TRBV5-4 and TRBJ1-3; TRBD1 aligns across 9 bases. V trimming: 3 bases; J trimming: 0 bases; junction bases outside the gene matches: 10. The CDR3 is 18 amino acids. Germline V gene sequence: CDR1 SGHNT, CDR2 YYREEE (reference sequence). The CDR3 DNA is TGTGCCAGCAGCTGGGGTGGACAGGGGAAGAGCTCTGGAAACACCATATATTTT. Protein product: CASSWGGQGKSSGNTIYF.

The CDR3 DNA sequence: TGTGCCAGCAGCCTCATGAGGACAGGAGGAAACACCATATATTTT. Its translation is CASSLMRTGGNTIYF. The V call is TRBV5-5, the J call TRBJ1-3; 7 nucleotides line up with TRBD1. The CDR3 is made up of 15 amino acids. After removal of 4 bases from V and 4 bases from J, the junction contained 8 bases not matched to a gene. Germline CDR1 and CDR2: SGHKS and YYEKEE (reference sequence).

The chain has TRBV2 and TRBJ1-5; maybe TRBD1 (5 bases). Germline loops: CDR1 SNHLY, CDR2 FYNNEI. The V gene lost 6 bases and the J gene lost 3 bases, with 15 bases spanning the gap. CDR3 size: 15 residues. This chain's CDR3 is CASRRDSVTNQPQHF. The CDR3 DNA is TGTGCCAGCAGACGAGACAGCGTTACCAATCAGCCCCAGCATTTT.

The V and J genes are TRBV18 and TRBJ2-1, with 8 positions matching TRBD1. Germline lookup yields CDR1 KGHSH and CDR2 LQKENI. The CDR3 length is 15 residues. Trimming took 4 bases from V and 6 from J; bases not matched to a gene: 8. CDR3 protein: CASSQAGGFRNEQFF. CDR3 sequence (DNA): TGTGCCAGCTCACAGGCAGGGGGCTTTCGCAATGAGCAGTTCTTC.

The V call is TRBV9, the J call TRBJ2-1; D might be TRBD2 (6 bases). V dropped 5 bases and J dropped 4 bases, with 13 bases sitting between them. From germline, CDR1 is SGDLS and CDR2 YYNGEE. This CDR3 contains 14 residues. CDR3 loop: CASSAGGDYNEQFF. The CDR3 bases are TGTGCCAGCAGTGCTGGCGGGGATTACAATGAGCAGTTCTTC.

The rearrangement links TRBV9 to TRBJ1-1; 9 bases map to TRBD1. After removal of 4 bases from V and 7 bases from J, the junction contained 11 bases not matched to a gene. This CDR3 comprises 15 residues. Looked up from germline, CDR1 is SGDLS and CDR2 is YYNGEE. The CDR3: CASSPRTGEYGEAFF. The CDR3 coding sequence is TGTGCCAGCAGCCCGCGGACAGGGGAGTATGGTGAAGCTTTCTTT. Together with reference TRBV9 and TRBJ1-1, the CDR3 gives the full variable domain: DSGVTQTPKHLITATGQRVTLRCSPRSGDLSVYWYQQSLDQGLQFLIQYYNGEERAKGNILERFSAQQFPDLHSELNLSSLELGDSALYFCASSPRTGEYGEAFFGQGTRLTVV.

This clone has just a few counts. The chain employs TRBV29-1 and TRBJ2-5, with 8 bases identical to TRBD1. V dropped 5 bases and J dropped 1; count of bases not matched to a gene: 3. Germline lookup yields CDR1 SQVTM and CDR2 ANQGSEA. The CDR3 contains 13 residues. The CDR3 DNA reads TGCAGCGTTAGGCAGGGGGCCCAAGAGACCCAGTACTTC. It specifies CSVRQGAQETQYF.

This clone was recorded once. The chain joins TRBV2 to TRBJ1-4, with unresolved D. Germline V lookup: CDR1 SNHLY, CDR2 FYNNEI. CDR3 length equals 15 residues. With 6 bases removed from V and 4 bases from J, the gap between germline ends came to 15 bases. CDR3 nucleotides: TGTGCCAGCAGGGACGGACTTTTGCTTAATGAAAAACTGTTTTTT. It specifies CASRDGLLLNEKLFF.